Below are 18 T cell receptor beta chains sequenced from a single sample in a study of blood T cell repertoires in COVID-19. Profiled with immunoSEQ multiplex PCR; TCRdb holds only in-frame clones, not every one. The data show almost 95,000 clones, around 82% seen once. Sequencing was performed on peripheral blood. Receptor source: a man between 60 and 75 years old with acute or convalescent COVID-19.

This clone was recorded only once. The chain joins TRBV4-3 to TRBJ1-2; a possible D gene is TRBD1 (5 bases). Per germline, CDR1 LGHNA and CDR2 YSLEER. CDR3 size: 13 residues. The V end was cut by 3 bases, the J end by 5 bases, with 10 bases between. CDR3 protein: CASSQGLEYGYTF. DNA of the CDR3: TGCGCCAGCAGCCAGGGACTCGAGTATGGCTACACCTTC.

J is TRBJ1-6 and V is TRBV10-1, with 7 nucleotides matching TRBD1. The CDR3 spans 14 residues. V trimming: 5 bases; J trimming: 7 bases; junction bases outside the gene matches: 5. The germline gives CDR1 WNHNN, CDR2 SYGVQD (reference sequence). The CDR3 loop is CASSRDSQNSPLHF. CDR3 in DNA: TGCGCCAGCAGTCGGGACAGCCAGAATTCACCCCTCCACTTT.

The chain employs TRBV6-2 or TRBV6-3 and TRBJ2-7, with D possibly being TRBD2 (5 bases). The CDR3 is made up of 13 amino acids. CDR1 is MNHEY and CDR2 is SVGEGT in the germline V gene. V lost 3 bases to trimming and J lost 3 bases, with 9 bases between them. The CDR3 region is CASSYGGIYEQYF. Written as DNA, the CDR3 is TGTGCCAGCAGTTATGGAGGAATCTACGAGCAGTACTTC.

The chain has TRBV11-2 and TRBJ1-2; no reliable D call. CDR1 SGHAT and CDR2 FQNNGV come from the germline V gene. CDR3 length: 13 residues. Trimming took 5 bases from V and 2 from J, leaving 9 bases between them. The CDR3 bases are TGTGCCAGCAGCCCCACAGAGAACTATGGCTACACCTTC. Protein: CASSPTENYGYTF.

This chain joins TRBV28 and TRBJ1-6; D is perhaps TRBD1 (6 bases). Trimming removed 4 bases from V and 1 base from J, with 8 bases in between. Germline CDR1 reads MDHEN; CDR2 reads SYDVKM. This CDR3 region has 15 residues. This CDR3 reads CASSSQGSYNSPLHF. In DNA form, the CDR3 reads TGTGCCAGCAGTTCACAGGGTTCCTATAATTCACCCCTCCACTTT.

The chain uses TRBV9 and TRBJ2-5; D might be TRBD2 (8 bases). The CDR3 covers 17 residues. The V and J ends lost 0 bases and 4 bases respectively, with 19 bases between them. Germline values: CDR1 SGDLS, CDR2 YYNGEE. The chain's CDR3 is CASSVAGGGALTETQYF. CDR3 coding DNA: TGTGCCAGCAGCGTAGCGGGAGGGGGCGCCCTGACAGAGACCCAGTACTTC.

The gene calls are TRBV14 and TRBJ1-1, with D perhaps TRBD1 (6 bases). This CDR3 has 13 residues. From germline, CDR1 is SGHDN and CDR2 FVKESK. V dropped 2 bases and J dropped 3 bases, with 7 bases sitting between them. Written as DNA, the CDR3 is TGTGCCAGCAGCCAACAGGGGTACACTGAAGCTTTCTTT. Its protein product is CASSQQGYTEAFF.

V and J are TRBV7-3 and TRBJ1-1; 7 nucleotides line up with TRBD1. V was clipped by 5 bases and J by 6 bases; unmatched bases: 6. Looked up from germline, CDR1 is SGHTA and CDR2 is FQGTGA. The CDR3 spans 13 residues. In nucleotides, the CDR3 is TGTGCCAGCAGCACCAAAACAGGGGCTGAAGCTTTCTTT. Amino acid sequence: CASSTKTGAEAFF.

The chain has TRBV9 and TRBJ1-3; 10 bases fit TRBD1. This CDR3 contains 14 residues. V lost 0 bases to trimming and J lost 11 bases; unmatched junction nucleotides: 5. CDR1 is SGDLS, CDR2 YYNGEE, per germline. CDR3 nucleotides: TGTGCCAGCAGCGTAGCCGGGACAGGGGTCCCCATATATTTT. The encoded protein is CASSVAGTGVPIYF.

Only one count was recorded for this clone. V gene TRBV30 combines with J gene TRBJ1-1; the match to TRBD1 covers 7 bases. The CDR3 extends over 13 amino acids. Germline V gives CDR1 GTSNPN, CDR2 SVGIG (reference sequence). Germline trimming cut 4 bases from V and 6 bases from J; bases unmatched to any gene: 8. The CDR3 region is CAWNRGSSAEAFF. In DNA form, the CDR3 reads TGTGCCTGGAACAGGGGTAGTTCCGCTGAAGCTTTCTTT.

The DNA of the CDR3 is TGCGCCAGCAGCTTGCAAGGCGGGTCCTCCTACGAGCAGTACTTC. This codes for CASSLQGGSSYEQYF. The gene calls are TRBV5-1 and TRBJ2-7; a possible D gene is TRBD2 (5 bases). CDR1 is SGHRS, CDR2 YFSETQ, per germline. V gave up 1 base and J gave up 0 bases, with 11 bases separating them. This CDR3 spans 15 amino acids. Drawing the rest from reference TRBV5-1 and TRBJ2-7, the complete variable domain is KAGVTQTPRYLIKTRGQQVTLSCSPISGHRSVSWYQQTPGQGLQFLFEYFSETQRNKGNFPGRFSGRQFSNSRSEMNVSTLELGDSALYLCASSLQGGSSYEQYFGPGTRLTVT.

V gene TRBV6-6 combines with J gene TRBJ2-7; 11 positions agree with TRBD1. Germline V CDR1 and CDR2: MNHNY, SVGAGI (reference sequence). CDR3 length: 16 residues. With 2 bases clipped from V and 6 bases from J, the junction kept 9 bases outside the gene matches. The DNA of the CDR3 is TGTGCCAGCAGTTACCTATCTGGACAGGGGGCTATCGAGCAGTACTTC. Protein: CASSYLSGQGAIEQYF.

The chain couples TRBV30 to TRBJ1-1, with D perhaps TRBD1 (6 bases). Per the germline V gene, CDR1 is GTSNPN and CDR2 is SVGIG (reference sequence). This CDR3 region has 11 residues. V shed 5 bases and J shed 5 bases, with 9 bases lying between them. The CDR3 sequence is CAWVRGTEAFF. The CDR3 bases are TGTGCCTGGGTCAGGGGAACTGAAGCTTTCTTT.

The chain carries TRBV28 and TRBJ2-1; 14 nucleotides match TRBD2. The CDR3 extends over 17 amino acids. CDR1 and CDR2 from the germline V gene are MDHEN and SYDVKM. With V trimmed by 4 bases and J by 3 bases, 5 bases remained unmatched. The chain's CDR3 is CASSSGLAGVHYNEQFF. CDR3 DNA: TGTGCCAGCAGTTCGGGACTAGCGGGGGTTCACTACAATGAGCAGTTCTTC.

The rearrangement joins TRBV7-3 to TRBJ2-1; 11 nucleotides agree with TRBD2. Germline assignment: CDR1 SGHTA and CDR2 FQGTGA. This CDR3 has 16 residues. The J segment lost 3 bases and the V segment lost 4 bases, leaving 5 bases of the junction unmatched. CDR3 amino acids: CASSSAGTSGYNEQFF. CDR3 bases: TGTGCCAGCAGCTCGGCCGGGACTAGCGGCTACAATGAGCAGTTCTTC.

This clone was seen more than once but under ten times. The chain is built from TRBV2 and TRBJ1-4; 8 bases fit TRBD1. CDR3 length equals 16 residues. Germline assignment: CDR1 SNHLY and CDR2 FYNNEI. With V trimmed by 5 bases and J by 8 bases, 13 bases remained unmatched. The CDR3 nucleotides read TGTGCCAGCAGTCGGCCGGACAGGGCTCAGCAGGAAAAACTGTTTTTT. It is translated as CASSRPDRAQQEKLFF. Using reference TRBV2 and TRBJ1-4 for the parts outside the CDR3, the full variable domain is EPEVTQTPSHQVTQMGQEVILRCVPISNHLYFYWYRQILGQKVEFLVSFYNNEISEKSEIFDDQFSVERPDGSNFTLKIRSTKLEDSAMYFCASSRPDRAQQEKLFFGSGTQLSVL.

As to this clone: Other DNA sequences of this sample code for an identical CDR3. The chain carries TRBV10-3 and TRBJ1-1, with D possibly being TRBD1 (5 bases). In germline, CDR1 is ENHRY, CDR2 SYGVKD. Trimming left V 2 bases short and J 5 bases short, with 9 bases between. This CDR3 is built from 13 residues. CDR3 in amino acids: CAISEEGDTEAFF. CDR3 in DNA: TGTGCCATCAGTGAGGAAGGGGATACTGAAGCTTTCTTT.

The V gene is TRBV30, the J gene TRBJ2-7; tentatively, D is TRBD1 (5 bases). V lost 5 bases and J 3 bases, leaving 8 bases between the germline ends. Germline V gene lookup returns CDR1 GTSNPN and CDR2 SVGIG (reference sequence). The CDR3 totals 11 residues. The CDR3 DNA follows: TGTGCCTGGGGTCAGGGCTACGAGCAGTACTTC. It encodes CAWGQGYEQYF. Full variable domain (missing parts from reference TRBV30 and TRBJ2-7): SQTIHQWPATLVQPVGSPLSLECTVEGTSNPNLYWYRQAAGRGLQLLFYSVGIGQISSEVPQNLSASRPQDRQFILSSKKLLLSDSGFYLCAWGQGYEQYFGPGTRLTVT.